Below, one TCR beta chain is given with its context. Its specificity is unknown. Single cDNA molecules in the library carried unique molecular identifiers attached during preparation. TCRdb analysed the RACE reads with MiXCR anew, one entry per CDR3 protein. Of around 380,000 distinct CDR3 sequences in the sample, roughly 5% were seen once. The sample belongs to a study of human T cells and chemical hapten exposure. As for the study in general: Diphenylcyclopropenone was administered weekly to the scalp of patients throughout the approximately 25-week study. Findings of the study overall: There was no change with DPC sensitization in TCRs above 1 in 1000 frequency.

Documented time point: patch test 1, 2 weeks after DPC sensitization. Regarding treatment: therapeutic diphenylcyclopropenone sensitization with weekly scalp DPC. Trimming took 5 bases from V and 5 from J, leaving 16 bases between them. This CDR3 comprises 15 residues. The clonotype was recovered from a woman in her 50s with alopecia areata. Some clones in this sample may be carry-over from other donors' samples. Here the sequenced sample was whole blood, taken in connection with sensitization to the hapten diphenylcyclopropenone (DPC). The V and J genes are TRBV12-3 or TRBV12-4 and TRBJ1-5, with D maybe TRBD1 (6 bases). The CDR3 nucleotides read TGTGCCAGCAGTACTACAGGGAACGGAGATCAGCCCCAGCATTTT. Translation: CASSTTGNGDQPQHF.